The T cell receptor (beta chain) described here comes from a study of T cells in Graves' hyperthyroidism and ophthalmopathy. Whole-study results and caveats: Ophthalmopathy was told apart from stable hyperthyroidism by a 13 V-J model. Blood shared most expanded thyroid clonotypes above 0.001.

Roughly 10 ml of fresh peripheral blood supplied the PBMCs. This clonotype has more than one count but fewer than ten. Its antigen is not identified. CDR1 and CDR2 (germline): MDHEN, SYDVKM. Trimming removed 6 bases from V and 5 bases from J, with 10 bases in between. The CDR3 contains 12 residues. Amplified regions were TCR beta CDR3 sequences from RNA transcripts. First-round RT-PCR with HTBI primers amplified the TCR CDR3 region. TCRdb itself ran the multiplex PCR reads through MiXCR, one entry per CDR3 protein. The sample has hundreds of thousands of distinct CDR3 sequences, about 15% seen once; the top ten hold around a third.

The sample consisted of blood. This sequence originates from a woman in her twenties or thirties with Graves' hyperthyroidism. The V call is TRBV28, the J call TRBJ2-5; D perhaps matches TRBD1 (7 bases). DNA for the CDR3: TGTGCCAGCAGGTCAGGGGGGGAGACCCAGTACTTC. Translated: CASRSGGETQYF. Full variable domain (rest looked up from reference TRBV28 and TRBJ2-5): DVKVTQSSRYLVKRTGEKVFLECVQDMDHENMFWYRQDPGLGLRLIYFSYDVKMKEKGDIPEGYSVSREKKERFSLILESASTNQTSMYLCASRSGGETQYFGPGTRLLVL.